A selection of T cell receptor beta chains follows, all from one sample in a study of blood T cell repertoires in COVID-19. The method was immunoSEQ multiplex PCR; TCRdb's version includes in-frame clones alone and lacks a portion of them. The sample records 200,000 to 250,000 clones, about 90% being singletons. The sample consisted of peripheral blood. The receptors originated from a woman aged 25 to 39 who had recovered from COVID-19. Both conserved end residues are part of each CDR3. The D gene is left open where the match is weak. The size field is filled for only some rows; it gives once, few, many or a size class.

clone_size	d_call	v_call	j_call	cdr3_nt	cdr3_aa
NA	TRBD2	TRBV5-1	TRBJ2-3	TGCGCCAGCAGCTTGGGGCTAGCGGAGACCGATACGCAGTATTTT	CASSLGLAETDTQYF
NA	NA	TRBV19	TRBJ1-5	TGTGCCAGTAGTCCAGGGAGGGGGGGAATGGGCAATCAGCCCCAGCATTTT	CASSPGRGGMGNQPQHF
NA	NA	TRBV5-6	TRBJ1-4	TGTGCCAGCAGCTTGGGTGGACAGTCCGAAAAACTGTTTTTT	CASSLGGQSEKLFF
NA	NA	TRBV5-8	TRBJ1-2	TGTGCCAGCAACGGAGGCGGGGCTGGCTACACCTTC	CASNGGGAGYTF
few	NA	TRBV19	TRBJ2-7	TGTGCCAGTAGTATCAACGACCTCCTAGGATACGAGCAGTACTTC	CASSINDLLGYEQYF
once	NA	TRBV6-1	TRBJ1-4	TGTGCCAGCAGTGGGAGGGGCAGGACCGCAACTAATGAAAAACTGTTTTTT	CASSGRGRTATNEKLFF
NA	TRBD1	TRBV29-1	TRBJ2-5	TGCAGCGCCCCGGGACAGGGAACAAGCCAAGAGACCCAGTACTTC	CSAPGQGTSQETQYF
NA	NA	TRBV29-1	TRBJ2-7	TGCAGCGTTGCAGGGTTCGTCAACGAGCAGTACTTC	CSVAGFVNEQYF
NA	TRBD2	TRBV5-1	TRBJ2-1	TGCGCCAGCAGCTTGAATGTCGTAGCGGGGGAGGTGCAGTTCTTC	CASSLNVVAGEVQFF
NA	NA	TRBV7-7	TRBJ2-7	TGTGCCAGCAGCTTAACTGACACATCCTACGAGCAGTACTTC	CASSLTDTSYEQYF
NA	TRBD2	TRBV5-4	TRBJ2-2	TGTGCCAGCAGAAGACTAGCGGGCACCGGGGAGCTGTTTTTT	CASRRLAGTGELFF
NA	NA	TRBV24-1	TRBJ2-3	TGTGCCACCAGTGATACGCCCGGGACAACTAGCACAGATACGCAGTATTTT	CATSDTPGTTSTDTQYF
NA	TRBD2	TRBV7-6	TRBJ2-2	TGTGCCAGCAGCCTAGGCAGCGGGGGAAGCACCGGGGAGCTGTTTTTT	CASSLGSGGSTGELFF
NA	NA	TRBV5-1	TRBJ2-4	TGCGCCAGCAGTGGCGGGCTAGCCAAAAACATTCAGTACTTC	CASSGGLAKNIQYF
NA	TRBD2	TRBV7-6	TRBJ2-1	TGTGCCAGCAGCTCCACCTCCCCGCTGGGCGGGGGTTACTCCTACAATGAGCAGTTCTTC	CASSSTSPLGGGYSYNEQFF
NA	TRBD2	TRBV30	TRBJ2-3	TGTGCCTGGATCCTAGCGGGGGGTCTTTGGGGTACAGATACGCAGTATTTT	CAWILAGGLWGTDTQYF
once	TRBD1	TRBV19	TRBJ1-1	TGTGCCAGTAAAACAGGGGGCAGATCTGAAGCTTTCTTT	CASKTGGRSEAFF
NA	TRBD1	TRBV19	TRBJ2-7	TGTGCCAGTCTTTCCCCCGGGACAGGGACTATCTACTCCTACGAGCAGTACTTC	CASLSPGTGTIYSYEQYF
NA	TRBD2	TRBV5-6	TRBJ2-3	TGTGCCAGCAGCTTAGACTATAGCGGGGGGGATAACACAGATACGCAGTATTTT	CASSLDYSGGDNTDTQYF
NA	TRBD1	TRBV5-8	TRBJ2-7	TGTGCCAGCAGATCCAGACAGGGGGCCTACGAGCAGTACTTC	CASRSRQGAYEQYF
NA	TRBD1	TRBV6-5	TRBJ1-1	TGTGCCAGCAAAGAGACAGGGATGAACACTGAAGCTTTCTTT	CASKETGMNTEAFF
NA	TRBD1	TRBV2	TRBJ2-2	TGTGCCAGCAGAACAGGGGGCCCGTCGACTACCGGGGAGCTGTTTTTT	CASRTGGPSTTGELFF
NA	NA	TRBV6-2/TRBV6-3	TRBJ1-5	TGTGCCAGCAGTTACTTATGGGACTTCCAAGGGCAGCCCCAGCATTTT	CASSYLWDFQGQPQHF
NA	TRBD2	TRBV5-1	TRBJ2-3	TGCGCCAGCAGCTCAATAGCGGGGGGGCCCACAGATACGCAGTATTTT	CASSSIAGGPTDTQYF
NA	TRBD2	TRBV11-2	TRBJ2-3	TGTGCCAGCAGCTTAGATGTCGGGAGGGTCTACACAGATACGCAGTATTTT	CASSLDVGRVYTDTQYF
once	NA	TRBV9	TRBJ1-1	TGTGCCAGCAGAACCGGGAATTCGAACACTGAAGCTTTCTTT	CASRTGNSNTEAFF